This T cell receptor (beta chain) was recovered during a study of neurological immune-mediated disorders (dated by TCRdb to the late 2010s). Regarding the complete study: Peripheral blood TCR-beta repertoires from HTLV-I-associated myelopathy (HAM/TSP) patients, multiple sclerosis patients and healthy controls were compared by UMI-based sequencing. Alongside PBMC samples, the set of 106 TCR-beta libraries contained longitudinal samples, technical triplicates, and paired CD4+ and CD8+ T-cell subsets that had been sorted. The cohort comprised about 71 subjects: roughly 15 HAM/TSP patients, around 34 multiple sclerosis patients and approximately 20 healthy controls.

The table lists this clonotype with many counts. The specificity of this receptor is unknown. No qualities accompany the bases; no much larger clone lies one base away. Study-level results and caveats: The highest TCR clonal expansion was observed in HAM/TSP patients, whereas the lowest was observed in MS patients, even when compared with healthy controls. No identical CDR3 amino acid sequences were shared among expanded clones across subjects, suggesting private TCR-beta repertoires in all groups.

The healthy controls were volunteers from blood banks in Maryland, USA. For unsorted PBMC libraries, 2 million PBMCs were used after storage in RNAlater at -80 degrees C until RNA extraction. Peripheral blood underwent Ficoll-Hypaque density gradient centrifugation to isolate PBMCs, which were then cryopreserved in liquid nitrogen. CDR1 and CDR2 were assigned from the germline V gene as SGHTA and FQGNSA. Relative to germline, V is missing 5 bases and J is missing 7 bases, with 7 bases of the junction outside any gene match. The CDR3 sequence holds 15 residues, the cysteine and phenylalanine included. The sequence is cut down to CDR3 DNA, 45 bases in frame from base 1. cDNA was synthesized by template-switch 5'RACE using a primer carrying a 10-nucleotide random unique molecular identifier by which each TCR transcript was tagged. Every sequencing run covered 15-18 subjects and yielded more than 170 million TCR-beta sequences. The RNeasy kit was used for extraction of total RNA. Using the KAPA Real-time Library Amplification kit, TCR-beta VDJ regions were amplified with primers for the TCR constant region and the 5'RACE anchor. Sample indexes and Illumina adaptors were added in a first PCR, and a second PCR then increased library yield. After Ampure bead purification, the roughly 650 bp TCR product was size-selected on a 2% E-gel SizeSelection system. Library quality was checked on a Bioanalyzer, concentration was measured with Qubit, and libraries were quantified with the Kapa Library Quantification kit before pooling. An Illumina HiSeq 2500 was used to sequence the libraries paired-end at 2 x 150 bp. To increase sequence diversity, 25-30% phiX was spiked into each library pool. The authors' analysis ran thus. Quality-filtered reads were processed with the UMI-based MiGEC pipeline, and over 80% of raw TCR sequences were removed by the MiGEC pipeline during error correction. IMGT germline references were used for alignment of VDJ genes, and clonotypes were defined by a unique CDR3 amino acid sequence together with V-J genes. VDJtools evaluated clonal expansion, Shannon diversity and CDR3 relatedness (CalcPairwiseDistances, ClusterSamples); CLCbio workbench built phylogenetic trees. Using coefficient-of-variation modelling across technical triplicates, the study counted a clone as expanded if it had at least 8 unique UMIs. The public reads were run again by TCRdb, first through fastp at Q25 and then through MiXCR, and only productive beta chains were kept. CDR3 protein duplicates are merged, each entry listing the most common genes and DNA. TCRdb's processing, not the study's, gives the V and J calls here. The sample table contains some 47,000 distinct CDR3 sequences; only one count was recorded for approximately 17% of them. The ten largest clones take up 4% to 4.5% of the sample.

Sequenced input: PBMCs. This receptor chain uses TRBV7-2 and TRBJ2-1, with 11 bases aligning to TRBD2. This receptor was obtained from a man in his 60s in good health. CDR3 region: CASSPTRLAGNEQFF. The DNA sequence is as follows: TGTGCCAGCAGCCCCACGAGACTAGCGGGGAATGAGCAGTTCTTC.